The clone carrying this TCR beta chain was seen ten or more times. Its antigen is as yet unknown. This specimen comes from a study of shared clonotypes between healthy human individuals. Recent acute infections and vaccinations were absent in the healthy HIV-negative adult donors. Here immunoSEQ multiplex PCR was the method, and the copy in TCRdb shows in-frame clones only, minus some. The sample includes about 320,000 clones, 87% of them seen just once. The CDR3 is made up of 14 amino acids. CDR1 and CDR2 from the germline V gene are MNHEY and SMNVEV (reference sequence). The ends were cut back, 4 bases at V and 6 bases at J, with 15 bases in the middle. Study results and limitations: Sampling involved blood alone; tissue repertoires likely differ.

The TCR originated in a man aged 18 to 35 in good health. Sequenced: memory CD8+ T cells sorted from blood. Documented subset: CD45RO+ cells pooled with CCR7-negative TemRA cells. The rearrangement uses TRBV27 and TRBJ1-2; the D gene is possibly TRBD1 (6 bases). The CDR3 bases are TGTGCCAGCAGTTCGCAAATGAGACAGGATGGCTACACCTTC. It specifies CASSSQMRQDGYTF.